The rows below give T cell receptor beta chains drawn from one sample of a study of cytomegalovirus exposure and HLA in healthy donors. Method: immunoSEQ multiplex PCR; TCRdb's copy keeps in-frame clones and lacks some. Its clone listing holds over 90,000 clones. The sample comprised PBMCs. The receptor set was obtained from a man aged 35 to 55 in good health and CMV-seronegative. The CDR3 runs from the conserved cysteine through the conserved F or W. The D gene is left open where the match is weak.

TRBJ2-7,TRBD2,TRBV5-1,CASSYSGGASYEQYF,TGCGCCAGCAGCTATAGCGGGGGGGCCTCCTACGAGCAGTACTTC
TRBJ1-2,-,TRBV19,CASSIGSGGYTF,TGTGCCAGTAGTATAGGGAGTGGCGGCTACACCTTC
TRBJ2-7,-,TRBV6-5,CASSYTSDSSYEQYF,TGTGCCAGCAGTTATACGTCTGACAGCTCCTACGAGCAGTACTTC
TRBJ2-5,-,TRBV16,CASSGVGQPQETQYF,TGTGCCAGCAGCGGTGTAGGACAGCCTCAAGAGACCCAGTACTTC
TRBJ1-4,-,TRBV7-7,CASSRGTNEKLFF,TGTGCCAGCAGCCGGGGAACTAATGAAAAACTGTTTTTT
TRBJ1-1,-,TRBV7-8,CASSLLVTRAEAFF,TGTGCCAGCAGCTTATTGGTTACGAGGGCTGAAGCTTTCTTT
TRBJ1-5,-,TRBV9,CASSVGGKNQPQHF,TGTGCCAGCAGCGTAGGGGGCAAAAATCAGCCCCAGCATTTT
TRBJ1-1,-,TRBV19,CASSTTRNTEAFF,TGTGCCAGTAGTACAACAAGAAACACTGAAGCTTTCTTT
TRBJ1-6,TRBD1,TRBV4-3,CASSQSDRGEYNSPLHF,TGCGCCAGCAGCCAATCGGACAGGGGGGAATATAATTCACCCCTCCACTTT
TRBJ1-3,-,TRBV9,CASSPPRRNTIYF,TGTGCCAGCAGCCCTCCCCGTAGAAACACCATATATTTT
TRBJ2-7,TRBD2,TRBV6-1,CASRPEAGGPHEQYF,TGTGCCAGCAGACCAGAAGCGGGAGGGCCACACGAGCAGTACTTC
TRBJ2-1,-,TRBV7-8,CASSPGQNEQFF,TGTGCCAGCAGCCCCGGACAGAATGAGCAGTTCTTC
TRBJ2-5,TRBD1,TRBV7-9,CASSSRDRSETQYF,TGTGCCAGCAGCTCGAGGGACAGGTCAGAGACCCAGTACTTC
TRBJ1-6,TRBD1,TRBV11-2,CASSLDRGNSPLHF,TGTGCCAGCAGCTTGGACAGGGGTAATTCACCCCTCCACTTT
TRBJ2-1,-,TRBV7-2,CASSPAGSRSSYNEQFF,TGTGCCAGCAGCCCCGCTGGTAGCCGGAGCTCCTACAATGAGCAGTTCTTC
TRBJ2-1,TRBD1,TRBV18,CASSPDRDVEQFF,TGTGCCAGCTCACCAGACAGGGACGTTGAGCAGTTCTTC
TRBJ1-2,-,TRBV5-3,CARSLGTENYGYTF,TGTGCCAGAAGCTTGGGGACAGAGAACTATGGCTACACCTTC
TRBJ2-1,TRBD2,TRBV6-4,CASSGLAGGNEQFF,TGTGCCAGCAGCGGACTAGCGGGAGGGAATGAGCAGTTCTTC
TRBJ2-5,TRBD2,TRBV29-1,CSVDRDSGAETQYF,TGCAGCGTTGATCGGGATAGCGGGGCTGAGACCCAGTACTTC
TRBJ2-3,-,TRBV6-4,CASSERGGTDTQYF,TGTGCCAGCAGTGAGCGCGGGGGCACAGATACGCAGTATTTT
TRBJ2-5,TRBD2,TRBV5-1,CASSTSGGAFETQYF,TGCGCCAGCAGCACTAGCGGGGGGGCTTTCGAGACCCAGTACTTC
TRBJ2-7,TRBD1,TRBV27,CASSLYPGQGYEQYF,TGTGCCAGCAGTCTGTACCCGGGACAGGGCTACGAGCAGTACTTC
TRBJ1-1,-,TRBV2,CASRQDRNTEAFF,TGTGCCAGCAGACAGGACAGGAACACTGAAGCTTTCTTT
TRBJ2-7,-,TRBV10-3,CAISEARQVSYEQYF,TGTGCCATCAGTGAGGCACGACAGGTTTCCTACGAGCAGTACTTC
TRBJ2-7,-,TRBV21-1,CASSQLTSGSRYEQYF,TGTGCCAGCAGCCAGCTCACTAGCGGGAGTAGGTACGAGCAGTACTTC
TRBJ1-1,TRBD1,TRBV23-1,CASSQSTGVEPEAFF,TGCGCCAGCAGTCAATCGACAGGGGTGGAGCCTGAAGCTTTCTTT
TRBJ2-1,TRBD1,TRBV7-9,CASSPAGQGVWEQFF,TGTGCCAGCAGCCCGGCGGGACAGGGGGTTTGGGAGCAGTTCTTC
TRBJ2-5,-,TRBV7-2,CASSLLGGGVETQYF,TGTGCCAGCAGCTTACTAGGCGGCGGGGTCGAGACCCAGTACTTC
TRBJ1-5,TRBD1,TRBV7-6,CASSRDRARGPQHF,TGTGCCAGCAGCAGGGACAGAGCCCGGGGGCCCCAGCATTTT
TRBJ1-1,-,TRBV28,CASPPVEGLHTEAFF,TGTGCCAGCCCTCCCGTGGAGGGGCTCCACACTGAAGCTTTCTTT
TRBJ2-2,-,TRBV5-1,CASSLGDTGELFF,TGCGCCAGCAGCTTAGGGGACACCGGGGAGCTGTTTTTT
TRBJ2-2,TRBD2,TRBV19,CASTIYGRASVTGELFF,TGTGCCAGTACCATCTACGGGAGGGCCTCGGTCACCGGGGAGCTGTTTTTT
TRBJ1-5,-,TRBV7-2,CASSLVSGLDQPQHF,TGTGCCAGCAGCTTAGTTTCGGGGTTGGATCAGCCCCAGCATTTT
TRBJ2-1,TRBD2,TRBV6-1,CASSEAASGRGNEQFF,TGTGCCAGCAGTGAAGCGGCTAGCGGGAGGGGCAATGAGCAGTTCTTC